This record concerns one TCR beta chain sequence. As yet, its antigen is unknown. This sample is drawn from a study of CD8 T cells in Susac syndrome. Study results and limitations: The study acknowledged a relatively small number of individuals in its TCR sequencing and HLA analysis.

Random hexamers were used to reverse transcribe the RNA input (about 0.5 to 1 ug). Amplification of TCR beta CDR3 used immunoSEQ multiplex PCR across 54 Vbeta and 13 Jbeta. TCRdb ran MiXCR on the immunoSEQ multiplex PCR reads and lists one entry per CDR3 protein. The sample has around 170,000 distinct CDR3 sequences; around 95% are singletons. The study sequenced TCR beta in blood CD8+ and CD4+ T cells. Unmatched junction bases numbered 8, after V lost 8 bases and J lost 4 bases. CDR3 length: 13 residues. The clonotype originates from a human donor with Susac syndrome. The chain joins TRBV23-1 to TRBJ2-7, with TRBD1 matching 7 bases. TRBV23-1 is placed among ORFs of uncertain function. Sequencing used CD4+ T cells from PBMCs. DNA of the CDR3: TGCGCCAGCTATGGGGGACAGCGGTACGAGCAGTACTTC. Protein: CASYGGQRYEQYF.